This T cell receptor beta chain was profiled in a study of T cell repertoires in cytomegalovirus infection. The overall study: Matching HLA type and CMV infection were both indicated by public TCR beta signatures.

This clonotype was counted many times. The antigen is unknown. TCRdb independently ran MiXCR on the reads; one entry per CDR3 protein. The repertoire holds about 25,000 distinct CDR3 sequences, with about 23% as singletons. The CDR3 contains 15 residues. The V gene's germline CDR1 is MNHNY and CDR2 SVGAGI (reference sequence). Deletions cut 7 bases from V and 2 bases from J, with 17 bases between. The sequences come from CD8+ T cells from cultured PBMCs, collected from culture after CMV antigen stimulation. This chain connects TRBV6-6 to TRBJ2-5, with D unresolved. This TCR was sampled from a human donor in good health (CMV status not recorded). Some clones in this sample may be carry-over from other donors' samples. The CDR3 sequence: CASTNRGRLQETQYF. The CDR3 DNA sequence: TGTGCCAGCACGAACAGAGGTCGGCTTCAAGAGACCCAGTACTTC.